A single sample is the source of the 19 T cell receptor beta chains below, sequenced in a study of T cell responses to AZD1222 COVID-19 vaccine. Generated by immunoSEQ multiplex PCR, the TCRdb table keeps only in-frame clones and is missing some. The sample comprises approximately 150,000 clones, about 91% of which are singletons, and 1.5% to 2% rests with the top ten. Sequencing was performed on peripheral blood, taken on day 0 of AZD1222 vaccination. These TCRs come from an adult in good health.

The V gene is TRBV7-7, the J gene TRBJ2-3, with 9 bases identical to TRBD2. Germline values: CDR1 SSHAT, CDR2 FNYEAQ (reference sequence). The CDR3 totals 15 residues. V lost 5 bases, J lost 1 base, and 4 bases stayed unmatched. CDR3 nucleotide sequence: TGTGCCAGCAGCACCATAGCGGGGGGCACAGATACGCAGTATTTT. Encoded protein: CASSTIAGGTDTQYF.

The chain joins TRBV7-3 to TRBJ2-1; TRBD2 matches at 9 bases. The CDR3 has 14 residues. Trimming took 6 bases from V and 5 from J; bases not matched to a gene: 5. The germline gives CDR1 SGHTA, CDR2 FQGTGA. Here the CDR3 reads CASRRTSADNEQFF. In DNA form, the CDR3 reads TGTGCCAGCAGGAGGACTAGCGCGGACAATGAGCAGTTCTTC.

The rearrangement joins TRBV9 to TRBJ1-3; 7 bases map to TRBD1. CDR1 and CDR2 (germline): SGDLS, YYNGEE. J lost 0 bases, V lost 3 bases, and 6 bases had no gene match. This CDR3 has 16 residues. The CDR3 here is CASSETGTASGNTIYF. The CDR3 nucleotides read TGTGCCAGCAGCGAGACAGGGACGGCCTCTGGAAACACCATATATTTT.

The rearrangement uses TRBV5-1 and TRBJ1-2; D is possibly TRBD1 (5 bases). This CDR3 region has 16 residues. Germline V gene lookup returns CDR1 SGHRS and CDR2 YFSETQ. V dropped 7 bases and J dropped 3 bases, with 22 bases sitting between them. CDR3 DNA sequence: TGCGCCAGCCGGAATTTGAAAAGGGGCACGTACTATGGCTACACCTTC. Translating it yields CASRNLKRGTYYGYTF.

V and J are TRBV27 and TRBJ2-7, with D tentatively TRBD1 or TRBD2 (5 bases each). Germline CDR1 reads MNHEY; CDR2 reads SMNVEV (reference sequence). V was pared by 4 bases and J by 3 bases, with 13 bases between. The CDR3 length is 14 residues. CDR3 bases: TGTGCCAGCAGTTCGAGGTTGGGGGACTACGAGCAGTACTTC. Its protein is CASSSRLGDYEQYF.

This sequence joins TRBV5-4 and TRBJ2-3, with TRBD2 identical over 8 bases. Germline CDR1 reads SGHNT; CDR2 reads YYREEE (reference sequence). This CDR3 spans 16 amino acids. Trimming took 2 bases from V and 4 from J; bases not matched to a gene: 9. CDR3 amino acids: CASSFMRGAEADTQYF. In DNA form, the CDR3 reads TGTGCCAGCAGCTTTATGCGGGGGGCCGAGGCAGATACGCAGTATTTT.

This clone appeared once. The chain couples TRBV6-5 to TRBJ2-1; D remains ambiguous. This CDR3 spans 12 amino acids. Germline lookup yields CDR1 MNHEY and CDR2 SVGAGI. V was clipped by 5 bases and J by 15 bases, with 17 bases between them. CDR3 sequence (DNA): TGTGCCAGCAGTCGAAACAACTGGGAAGTGTTCTTC. Its protein product is CASSRNNWEVFF.

V and J are TRBV10-1 and TRBJ2-7; TRBD1 matches 8 bases. J gave up 10 bases and V 2 bases, and 7 bases lay outside the gene matches. Germline values: CDR1 WNHNN, CDR2 SYGVQD (reference sequence). This CDR3 is built from 13 residues. As DNA, the CDR3 is TGCGCCAGCAGTGAGGCAGGGACAGGAAGCCAGTACTTC. This codes for CASSEAGTGSQYF.

This clone was observed a single time. V gene TRBV11-2 combines with J gene TRBJ1-2; TRBD1 is a possible D gene (5 bases). V lost 1 base and J 5 bases, leaving 8 bases between the germline ends. CDR3 size: 13 residues. Germline loops: CDR1 SGHAT, CDR2 FQNNGV. Here the CDR3 DNA reads TGTGCCAGCAGCTTAGGGGGCGGGTATGGCTACACCTTC. Protein: CASSLGGGYGYTF.

This chain joins TRBV15 and TRBJ2-2; no firm D call. Germline V gene data show CDR1 as LNHNV and CDR2 as YYDKDF (reference sequence). CDR3 size: 12 residues. Trimming left V 6 bases short and J 6 bases short, with 8 bases between. As DNA, the CDR3 is TGTGCCACCAGACACGAGTCCGGGGAGCTGTTTTTT. It yields the protein CATRHESGELFF.

The chain joins TRBV19 to TRBJ1-6; D uncertain. Between the trimmed V and J ends, which lost 7 bases and 10 bases, there was a span of 14 bases. The CDR3 is made up of 13 amino acids. Germline loops: CDR1 LNHDA, CDR2 SQIVND (reference sequence). DNA for the CDR3: TGTGCCAGTAATTCAAATCCCGACTCACCCCTCCACTTT. As protein: CASNSNPDSPLHF.

V gene TRBV3-1 (or the pseudogene TRBV3-2) combines with J gene TRBJ2-5, with no clear D. V lost 3 bases to trimming and J lost 2 bases, with 10 bases between them. The germline gives CDR1 LGHDT, CDR2 YNNKEL (reference sequence). The CDR3 contains 14 residues. CDR3 in amino acids: CASSHLRLQETQYF. The CDR3, as DNA: TGTGCCAGCAGCCACCTCCGACTTCAAGAGACCCAGTACTTC.

The chain is built from TRBV28 and TRBJ1-5; tentatively, D is TRBD1 (5 bases). Germline V gives CDR1 MDHEN, CDR2 SYDVKM. Trimming cost V 3 bases and J 7 bases, with 16 bases left between them. The CDR3 contains 15 residues. CDR3 DNA sequence: TGTGCCAGCAGTTTGTCGCAGGGAGCGGGACAGCCCCAGCATTTT. This sequence encodes CASSLSQGAGQPQHF.

The chain recombines TRBV30 with TRBJ2-5; D is uncertain. The CDR3 spans 14 residues. V was cut by 0 bases and J by 1 base, with 9 bases left in between. CDR1 is GTSNPN, CDR2 SVGIG, per germline (reference sequence). Here the CDR3 DNA reads TGTGCCTGGAGTGTAGGCCCGCCCCAAGAGACCCAGTACTTC. Its protein is CAWSVGPPQETQYF. The full variable domain, in which reference TRBV30 and TRBJ2-5 provide the parts outside the CDR3, is SQTIHQWPATLVQPVGSPLSLECTVEGTSNPNLYWYRQAAGRGLQLLFYSVGIGQISSEVPQNLSASRPQDRQFILSSKKLLLSDSGFYLCAWSVGPPQETQYFGPGTRLLVL.

V usage is TRBV14 and J usage is TRBJ2-5; 8 nucleotides match TRBD1. With 4 bases clipped from V and 5 bases from J, the junction kept 9 bases outside the gene matches. Germline V lookup: CDR1 SGHDN, CDR2 FVKESK. The CDR3 contains 15 residues. The CDR3 here is CASSPTGGGMETQYF. Written as DNA, the CDR3 is TGTGCCAGCAGCCCAACAGGGGGAGGAATGGAGACCCAGTACTTC.

The chain joins TRBV10-2 to TRBJ2-1; D is unresolved. The CDR3 sequence is 12 residues long. Trimming left V 4 bases short and J 4 bases short, with 5 bases between. CDR1 and CDR2 from the germline V gene are WSHSY and SAAADI. CDR3 amino acids: CASSGTYNEQFF. The CDR3 DNA follows: TGCGCCAGCAGTGGAACTTACAATGAGCAGTTCTTC.

This rearrangement joins TRBV30 to TRBJ2-7, with D perhaps TRBD1 (6 bases). There are 14 residues in the CDR3. Germline CDR1 reads GTSNPN; CDR2 reads SVGIG (reference sequence). V lost 3 bases, J lost 0 bases, and 12 bases lay in between. The CDR3 protein is CAWRDRDNSYEQYF. The CDR3, as DNA: TGTGCCTGGAGAGACCGGGACAACTCCTACGAGCAGTACTTC.

This sequence joins TRBV5-1 and TRBJ1-1; D uncertain. From germline, CDR1 is SGHRS and CDR2 YFSETQ. The CDR3 has 13 amino acids. V shed 4 bases and J shed 0 bases, with 7 bases lying between them. DNA of the CDR3: TGCGCCAGCAGCCCCGGGGTGAACACTGAAGCTTTCTTT. Protein sequence: CASSPGVNTEAFF.

As for this clone: The identical CDR3 is also encoded by other nucleotide sequences in the sample. This rearrangement joins TRBV19 to TRBJ1-5; D gene ambiguous. Trimming pared 8 bases from V and 2 bases from J, leaving 13 bases between. Germline V gene data show CDR1 as LNHDA and CDR2 as SQIVND (reference sequence). The length of the CDR3 is 14 residues. CDR3 in DNA: TGTGCCAGTGGACGGAGCGAGGGCAATCAGCCCCAGCATTTT. Amino acid sequence: CASGRSEGNQPQHF.